This entry concerns a single T cell receptor (beta chain). Its specificity is unknown. The sample comes from a study of T cell responses to AZD1222 COVID-19 vaccine. Germline CDR1 SNHLY, CDR2 FYNNEI. V trimming: 2 bases; J trimming: 7 bases; junction bases outside the gene matches: 8. CDR3 length: 16 amino acids. Sequenced by immunoSEQ multiplex PCR; TCRdb stores in-frame clones only, minus some. Found here are 200,000 or so clones, around 93% of them singletons; the top ten hold around 1%. Findings of the study overall: Baseline seropositivity occurred in only 5 to 7 AZD1222 recipients. Nearly half of spike-specific TCRs reportedly target variant regions that are unmutated in the B.1.351 and B.1.1.7 variants.

Sequencing was performed on peripheral blood, taken 28 days after the second AZD1222 dose. The sequence derives from an adult who received the AZD1222 COVID-19 vaccine. This chain uses TRBV2 with TRBJ1-6, with TRBD1 identical over 7 bases. The CDR3: CASSELYRGGNSPLHF. The CDR3, as DNA: TGTGCCAGCAGTGAATTATACAGGGGAGGCAATTCACCCCTCCACTTT.